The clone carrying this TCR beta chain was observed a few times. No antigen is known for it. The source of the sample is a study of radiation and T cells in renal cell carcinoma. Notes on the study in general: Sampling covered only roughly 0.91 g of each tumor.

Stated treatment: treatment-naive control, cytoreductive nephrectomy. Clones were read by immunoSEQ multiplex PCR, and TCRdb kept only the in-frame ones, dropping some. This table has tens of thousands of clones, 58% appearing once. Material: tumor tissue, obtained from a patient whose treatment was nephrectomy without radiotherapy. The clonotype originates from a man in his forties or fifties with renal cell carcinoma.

CDR3 DNA sequence: TGTGCCAGCACTCAAGATGGATCCACAGATACGCAGTATTTT. Its translation is CASTQDGSTDTQYF. The chain uses TRBV2 and TRBJ2-3; the D is unclear. The germline V gene encodes CDR1 SNHLY and CDR2 FYNNEI. V lost 7 bases to trimming and J lost 2 bases, with 13 bases between them. This CDR3 has 14 residues.